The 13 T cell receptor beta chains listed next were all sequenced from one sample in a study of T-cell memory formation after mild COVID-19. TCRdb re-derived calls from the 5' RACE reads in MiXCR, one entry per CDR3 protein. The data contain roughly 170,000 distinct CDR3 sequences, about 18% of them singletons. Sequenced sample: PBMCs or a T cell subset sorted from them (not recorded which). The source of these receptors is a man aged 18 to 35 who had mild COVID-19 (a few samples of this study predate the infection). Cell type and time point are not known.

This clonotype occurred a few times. The CDR3 region is CSVGEGANSPLHF. DNA of the CDR3: TGCAGCGTTGGAGAGGGGGCGAATTCACCCCTCCACTTT. The chain employs TRBV29-1 and TRBJ1-6; 7 bases line up with TRBD1. The CDR3 length is 13 residues. Trimming took 4 bases from V and 7 from J; bases not matched to a gene: 4. Germline assignment: CDR1 SQVTM and CDR2 ANQGSEA.

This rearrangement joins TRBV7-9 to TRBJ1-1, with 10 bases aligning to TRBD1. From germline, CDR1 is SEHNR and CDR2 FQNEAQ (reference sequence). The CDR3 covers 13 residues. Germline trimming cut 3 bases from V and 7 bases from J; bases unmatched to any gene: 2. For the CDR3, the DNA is TGTGCCAGCAGCTTGGGGACAGGGGATGAAGCTTTCTTT. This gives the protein CASSLGTGDEAFF.

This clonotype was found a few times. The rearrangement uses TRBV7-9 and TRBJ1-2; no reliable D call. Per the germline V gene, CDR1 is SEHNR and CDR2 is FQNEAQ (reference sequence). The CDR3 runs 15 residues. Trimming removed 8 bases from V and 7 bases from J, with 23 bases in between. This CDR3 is CASGPSAARRTGYTF. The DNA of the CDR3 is TGTGCCAGCGGCCCATCGGCAGCCCGCAGGACTGGCTACACCTTC.

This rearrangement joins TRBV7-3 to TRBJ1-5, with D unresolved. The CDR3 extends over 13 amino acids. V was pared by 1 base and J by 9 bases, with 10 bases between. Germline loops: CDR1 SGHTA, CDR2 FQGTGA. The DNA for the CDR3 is TGTGCCAGCAGCTTAAACGTTGGGCGGCCCCAGCATTTT. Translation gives CASSLNVGRPQHF.

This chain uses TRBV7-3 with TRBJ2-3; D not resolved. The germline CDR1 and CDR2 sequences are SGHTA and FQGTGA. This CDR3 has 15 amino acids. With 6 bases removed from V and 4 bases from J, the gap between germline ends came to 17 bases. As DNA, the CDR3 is TGTGCCAGCAGACTAACCCATCAGATCGCAGATACGCAGTATTTT. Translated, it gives CASRLTHQIADTQYF.

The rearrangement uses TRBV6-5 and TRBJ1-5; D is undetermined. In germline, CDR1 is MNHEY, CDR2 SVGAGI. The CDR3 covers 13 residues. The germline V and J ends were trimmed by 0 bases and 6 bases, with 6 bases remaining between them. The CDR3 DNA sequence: TGTGCCAGCAGTTACTCGAAGGGTCAGCCCCAGCATTTT. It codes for CASSYSKGQPQHF.

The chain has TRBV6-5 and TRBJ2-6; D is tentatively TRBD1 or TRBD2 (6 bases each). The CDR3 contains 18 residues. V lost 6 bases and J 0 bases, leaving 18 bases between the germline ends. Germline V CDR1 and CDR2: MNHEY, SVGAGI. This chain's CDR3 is CASRNRPGAISGANVLTF. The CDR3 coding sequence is TGTGCCAGCAGGAACAGGCCGGGGGCTATCTCTGGGGCCAACGTCCTGACTTTC.

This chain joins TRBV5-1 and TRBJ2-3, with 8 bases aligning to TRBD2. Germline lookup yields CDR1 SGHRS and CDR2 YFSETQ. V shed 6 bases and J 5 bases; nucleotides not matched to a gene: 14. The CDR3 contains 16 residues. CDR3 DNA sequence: TGCGCCAGCACCTGGGGTGCCAGCGGGGGTCTAGATACGCAGTATTTT. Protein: CASTWGASGGLDTQYF.

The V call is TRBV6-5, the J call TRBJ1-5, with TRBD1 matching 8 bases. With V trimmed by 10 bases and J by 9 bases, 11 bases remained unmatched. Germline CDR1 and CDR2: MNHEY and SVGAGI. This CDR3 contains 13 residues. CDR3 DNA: TGTGCCACTGCCGGACAGGGCCGGGGGCCCCAGCATTTT. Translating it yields CATAGQGRGPQHF.

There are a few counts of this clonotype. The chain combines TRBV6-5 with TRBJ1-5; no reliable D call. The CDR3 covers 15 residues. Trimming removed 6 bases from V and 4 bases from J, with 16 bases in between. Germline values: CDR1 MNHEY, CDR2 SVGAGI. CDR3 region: CASRAIGGLNQPQHF. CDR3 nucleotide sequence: TGTGCCAGCAGAGCCATCGGTGGGTTAAATCAGCCCCAGCATTTT.

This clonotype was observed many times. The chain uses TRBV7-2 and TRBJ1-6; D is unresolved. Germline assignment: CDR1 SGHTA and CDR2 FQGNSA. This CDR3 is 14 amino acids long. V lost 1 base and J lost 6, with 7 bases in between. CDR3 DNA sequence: TGTGCCAGCAGCTTAGGAACAATTAATTCACCCCTCCACTTT. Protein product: CASSLGTINSPLHF.

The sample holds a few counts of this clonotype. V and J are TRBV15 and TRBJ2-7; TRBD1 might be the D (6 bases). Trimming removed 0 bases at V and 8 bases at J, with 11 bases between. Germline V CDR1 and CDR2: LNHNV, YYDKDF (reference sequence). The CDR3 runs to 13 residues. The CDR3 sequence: CATSRDQRGKQYF. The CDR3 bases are TGTGCCACCAGCAGAGATCAAAGGGGGAAGCAGTACTTC.

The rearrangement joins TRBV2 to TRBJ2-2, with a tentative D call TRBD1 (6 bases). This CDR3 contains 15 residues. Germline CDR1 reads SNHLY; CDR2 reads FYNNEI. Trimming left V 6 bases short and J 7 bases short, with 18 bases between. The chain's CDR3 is CASRAPGTKIGELFF. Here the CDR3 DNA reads TGTGCCAGCAGAGCTCCCGGGACAAAGATCGGGGAGCTGTTTTTT.